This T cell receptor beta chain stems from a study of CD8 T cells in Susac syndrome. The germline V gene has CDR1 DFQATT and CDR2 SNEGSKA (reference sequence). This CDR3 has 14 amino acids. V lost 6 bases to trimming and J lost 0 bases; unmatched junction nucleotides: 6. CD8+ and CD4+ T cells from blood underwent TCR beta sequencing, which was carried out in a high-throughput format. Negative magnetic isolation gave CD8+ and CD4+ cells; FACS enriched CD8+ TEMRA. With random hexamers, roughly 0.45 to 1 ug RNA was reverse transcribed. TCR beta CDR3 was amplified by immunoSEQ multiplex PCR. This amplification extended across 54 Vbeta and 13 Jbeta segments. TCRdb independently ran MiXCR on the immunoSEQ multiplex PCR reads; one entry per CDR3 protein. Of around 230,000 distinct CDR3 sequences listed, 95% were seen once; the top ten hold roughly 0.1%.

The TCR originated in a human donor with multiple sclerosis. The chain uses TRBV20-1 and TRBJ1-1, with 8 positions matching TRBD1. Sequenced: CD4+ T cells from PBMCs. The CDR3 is CSAHETGVNTEAFF. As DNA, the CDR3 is TGCAGTGCGCACGAGACAGGGGTGAACACTGAAGCTTTCTTT.